A single sample is the source of the 4 T cell receptor beta chains below, sequenced in a study of response to subunit inactivated influenza vaccine. One entry per CDR3 protein, called by TCRdb with MiXCR from the RT-PCR reads. The data hold under 800,000 distinct CDR3 sequences, with about 15% observed a single time. The sample consisted of PBMCs from blood, taken 14 to 15 days before vaccination. These receptors all come from a man in his fifties or sixties who received an inactivated influenza vaccine.

This clonotype was detected ten times or more. The chain links TRBV5-1 to TRBJ2-5; weak D call: TRBD1 (6 bases). Germline CDR1 is SGHRS and CDR2 is YFSETQ. V was cut by 4 bases and J by 2 bases, with 9 bases left in between. This CDR3 region has 13 residues. For the CDR3, the DNA is TGCGCCAGCAGCAGGGACATACAAGAGACCCAGTACTTC. It translates to CASSRDIQETQYF.

This clonotype was observed a handful of times. This chain connects TRBV9 to TRBJ2-7, with D unclear. CDR1 is SGDLS and CDR2 is YYNGEE in the germline V gene. The CDR3 is 13 residues long. Trimming took off 0 bases at V and 2 bases at J, with 6 bases between the two ends. The DNA for the CDR3 is TGTGCCAGCAGCGTAGATGGTGCCTACGAGCAGTACTTC. Protein: CASSVDGAYEQYF. The entire variable domain, with the rest obtained from reference TRBV9 and TRBJ2-7, is as follows: DSGVTQTPKHLITATGQRVTLRCSPRSGDLSVYWYQQSLDQGLQFLIQYYNGEERAKGNILERFSAQQFPDLHSELNLSSLELGDSALYFCASSVDGAYEQYFGPGTRLTVT.

The genes are TRBV6-2 or TRBV6-3 and TRBJ1-5; D not certain. Trimming cost V 6 bases and J 4 bases, with 7 bases left between them. This CDR3 has 12 amino acids. Germline V gene data show CDR1 as MNHEY and CDR2 as SVGEGT. CDR3 region: CASSHLNQPQHF. The CDR3 nucleotides read TGTGCCAGCAGCCACTTAAATCAGCCCCAGCATTTT.

This clonotype was recorded at least ten times. The V gene is TRBV5-6, the J gene TRBJ2-7, with TRBD1 as a possible D gene (6 bases). CDR3 length: 18 amino acids. CDR1 is SGHDT, CDR2 YYEEEE, per germline. V lost 0 bases and J lost 6, with 25 bases in between. The CDR3 protein is CASSLVFRNTGTGPEQYF. The CDR3 nucleotides are TGTGCCAGCAGCTTGGTTTTTAGGAACACAGGGACGGGGCCCGAGCAGTACTTC.